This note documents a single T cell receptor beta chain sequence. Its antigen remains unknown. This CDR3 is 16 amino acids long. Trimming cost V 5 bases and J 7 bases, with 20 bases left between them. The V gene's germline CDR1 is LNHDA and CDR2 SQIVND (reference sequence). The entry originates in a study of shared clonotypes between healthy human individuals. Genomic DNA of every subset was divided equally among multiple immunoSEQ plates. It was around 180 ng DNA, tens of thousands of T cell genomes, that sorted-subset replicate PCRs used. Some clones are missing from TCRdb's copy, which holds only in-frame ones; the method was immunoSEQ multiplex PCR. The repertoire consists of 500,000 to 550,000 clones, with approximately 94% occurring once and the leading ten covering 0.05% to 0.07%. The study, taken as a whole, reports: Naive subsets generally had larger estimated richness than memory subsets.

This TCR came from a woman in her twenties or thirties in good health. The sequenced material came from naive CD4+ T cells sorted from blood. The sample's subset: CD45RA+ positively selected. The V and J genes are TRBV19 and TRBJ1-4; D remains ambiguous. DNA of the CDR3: TGTGCCAGTAGTCCACTTCTCCGGGATAAAAGTGAAAAACTGTTTTTT. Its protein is CASSPLLRDKSEKLFF. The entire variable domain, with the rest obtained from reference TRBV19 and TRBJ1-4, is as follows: DGGITQSPKYLFRKEGQNVTLSCEQNLNHDAMYWYRQDPGQGLRLIYYSQIVNDFQKGDIAEGYSVSREKKESFPLTVTSAQKNPTAFYLCASSPLLRDKSEKLFFGSGTQLSVL.